A selection of T cell receptor beta chains follows, all from one sample in a study of blood T cells in healthy people across ages. TCRdb analysed the 5' RACE reads with MiXCR anew, one entry per CDR3 protein. The repertoire holds 650,000 to 1,000,000 distinct CDR3 sequences, with approximately 35% as singletons. The sample was blood. The receptor set was obtained from a man between 18 and 35 years old in good health. Both conserved end residues are trimmed from each CDR3.

TRBV4-1	-	ASSQGRYNEQY
TRBV28	TRBJ1-2	AILGGGSYGYA
TRBV29-1	TRBJ1-2	SVERQNYGYT
TRBV12-3/TRBV12-4	TRBJ2-3	ASKRGDTQY
TRBV10-3	TRBJ2-7	AISESGTGGSKY
TRBV3-1	TRBJ1-4	ASSQVGGGEKLF
TRBV12-3/TRBV12-4	TRBJ2-1	ASSLLAGGPGNEQF
TRBV20-1	TRBJ1-6	SARDPAGASPLH
TRBV20-1	TRBJ1-5	SARESRPYSNQPQH
TRBV7-2	TRBJ2-1	ASSFFGLNEQF
TRBV20-1	TRBJ2-1	SAKAASPYNEQF
TRBV12-3/TRBV12-4	TRBJ1-1	ASSFGHTEAF
TRBV20-1	TRBJ2-1	SLGQGVGYEQF
TRBV20-1	TRBJ2-3	SASSASGGTDTQY
TRBV7-2	TRBJ2-1	ASSCSGGLSYNEQF
TRBV12-3/TRBV12-4	TRBJ2-2	ASIFGQANTGELF
TRBV3-1	TRBJ2-1	ASSQDRLAGPPDEQF
TRBV7-6	TRBJ2-4	ASSAGMAKNIQY
TRBV5-6	TRBJ2-5	ASSSGLAVVETQY
TRBV5-5	TRBJ1-2	ASSSKGARGYT
TRBV12-3/TRBV12-4	TRBJ2-3	ASSLRLAGDRGTDTQY
TRBV4-3	TRBJ1-1	ASSQDEGGTEAF
TRBV20-1	TRBJ2-3	SATTSGRTDTQY
TRBV12-3/TRBV12-4	TRBJ2-7	ASSVSTGVLQY
TRBV3-1	TRBJ1-1	ASSQDIGSIMNTEAF
TRBV20-1	TRBJ1-2	SADRDGYT
TRBV20-1	TRBJ1-4	SAKRGSTNEKLF
TRBV4-1	TRBJ1-1	ASSLGRDIGFTEAF
TRBV7-2	TRBJ1-4	ASSLGFSVFAEKLF
TRBV7-6	TRBJ2-1	ASSQGTSNEQF
TRBV9	TRBJ1-2	ASSPSRRAYLFYGYT
TRBV19	TRBJ2-7	ASRTGGNEQY
TRBV20-1	TRBJ2-2	SARDGTDNTGELF
TRBV6-1	TRBJ2-3	ASRGQTDTQY
TRBV6-1	TRBJ2-3	ASSAGGNTDTQY
TRBV6-5	TRBJ2-1	ASSYSIVDEQF
TRBV4-1	TRBJ2-2	ASNPGTGRMF
TRBV4-2	TRBJ1-1	ASSQVKGLNTEAF
TRBV30	TRBJ2-5	IFDSLQETQY